The clone carrying this T cell receptor beta chain appeared many times. V shed 2 bases and J shed 7 bases, with 12 bases lying between them. CDR1 and CDR2 (germline): SGHTA, FQGNSA. This CDR3 has 15 residues. The sample comes from a study of T cell repertoires in cytomegalovirus infection. Study background: Public TCR beta signatures were indicative of both CMV infection and a matching HLA type.

TCRdb re-analysed the reads in MiXCR, keeping a single row per CDR3 protein. The profile covers some 220,000 distinct CDR3 sequences, with around 6.6% appearing a single time and around 6.5% taken by the ten largest. The sequence derives from a human donor in good health (CMV status not recorded). Some clones in this sample may be carry-over from other donors' samples. The rearrangement links TRBV7-2 to TRBJ1-6; D is ambiguous. Sequenced material: PBMCs. CDR3 amino acids: CASSLWGGENSPLHF. CDR3 bases: TGTGCCAGCAGCTTATGGGGTGGGGAAAATTCACCCCTCCACTTT.